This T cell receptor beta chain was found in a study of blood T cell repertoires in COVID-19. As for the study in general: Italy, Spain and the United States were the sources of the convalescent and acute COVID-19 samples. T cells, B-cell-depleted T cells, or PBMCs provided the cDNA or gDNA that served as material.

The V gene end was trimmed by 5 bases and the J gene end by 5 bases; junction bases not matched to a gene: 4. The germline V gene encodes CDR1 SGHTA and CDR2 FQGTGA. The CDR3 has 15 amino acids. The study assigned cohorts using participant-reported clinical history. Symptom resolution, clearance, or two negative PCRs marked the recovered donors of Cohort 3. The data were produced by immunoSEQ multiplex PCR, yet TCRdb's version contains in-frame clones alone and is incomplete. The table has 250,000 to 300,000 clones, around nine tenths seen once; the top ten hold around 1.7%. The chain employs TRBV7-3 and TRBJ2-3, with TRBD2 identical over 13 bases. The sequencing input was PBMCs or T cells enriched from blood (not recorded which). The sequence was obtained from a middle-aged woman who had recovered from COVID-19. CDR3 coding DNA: TGTGCCAGCAGCCGACTAGCGGGAGGAAAAGATACGCAGTATTTT. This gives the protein CASSRLAGGKDTQYF.